The 28 T cell receptor beta chains below come from one sample, sequenced in a study of T cell clonality in common variable immunodeficiency (dated by TCRdb to between 2015 and 2017). Libraries came from the immunoSEQ multiplex PCR assay. The table comes from immuneACCESS by way of TCRdb, which keeps in-frame sequences with V and J called. Part of the clones is missing from these tables; in studies checked, under half for an unresolved V gene and the rest for unknown reasons. The table for this sample lists 30,000 to 40,000 clones, none of them counted only once. 6.1% of the sample belongs to the ten largest clones. Their recognized antigens are unknown. The study at large found these results: CVID TCRbeta sequences were reported to have fewer deletions and N-nucleotide insertions and to lack highly modified clones with 13 or more V deletions.

The sequenced material came from peripheral blood mononuclear cells. The receptors originated from a human donor with common variable immunodeficiency.

On this clone: The read falls 3 residues short of the CDR3 end, and the missing part is taken from the germline J gene. The chain carries TRBV7-9 and TRBJ1-6; 9 bases are shared with TRBD1. The CDR3 has 13 residues. Germline assignment: CDR1 SEHNR and CDR2 FQNEAQ (reference sequence). The V and J ends lost 6 bases and 9 bases, in that order; junction bases with no gene match: 3. The sequenced part of the CDR3 DNA is TGTGCCAGCAGTAACAGGGGGCCTTCACCC. It codes for CASSNRGPSP. The full CDR3 is CASSNRGPSPLHF.

This clone was recorded at least ten times. Read coverage stops 3 residues before the CDR3 terminus; the germline J gene supplies the remainder. The rearrangement joins TRBV14 to TRBJ1-2, with D perhaps matching TRBD1 (5 bases). The CDR3 extends over 13 amino acids. V was clipped by 1 base and J by 2 bases, with 5 bases between them. The germline V gene has CDR1 SGHDN and CDR2 FVKESK. CDR3 region: CASSQGQNYGYTF. The part of the CDR3 DNA that was read is TGTGCCAGCAGCCAAGGACAGAACTATGGC. The whole variable domain, filled in from reference TRBV14 and TRBJ1-2, reads EAGVTQFPSHSVIEKGQTVTLRCDPISGHDNLYWYRRVMGKEIKFLLHFVKESKQDESGMPNNRFLAERTGGTYSTLKVQPAELEDSGVYFCASSQGQNYGYTFGSGTRLTVV.

As concerns this clone: Read data end 3 residues before the CDR3 end; the end is taken from the germline J gene. Within the sample, other DNA sequences also encode this same CDR3. This rearrangement joins TRBV19 to TRBJ2-4, with TRBD2 matching over 12 bases. The CDR3 totals 15 residues. V gave up 6 bases and J gave up 9 bases; unmatched junction bases: 9. Germline lookup yields CDR1 LNHDA and CDR2 SQIVND (reference sequence). CDR3 sequence reads: CASRNLAGGLSIQYF. The sequenced part of the CDR3 DNA is TGTGCCAGTAGGAACCTAGCGGGGGGGCTTAGCATT.

This clone was found a few times. The CDR3 DNA, read in part, is TGTGCCAGCAGCTTAGCACTTGGGCATAATTCACCC. It is translated as CASSLALGHNSP. The whole CDR3 sequence is CASSLALGHNSPLHF. This chain uses TRBV7-2 with TRBJ1-6; D is ambiguous. The read comes to an end 3 residues before the CDR3 does, leaving the germline J gene to fill in the end. Trimming pared 0 bases from V and 5 bases from J, leaving 8 bases between. This CDR3 has 15 amino acids. Germline-derived CDR1 and CDR2 are SGHTA and FQGNSA.

This clone appeared a few times. The read stops 3 residues short of the end of the CDR3; the missing end is completed from the germline J gene. The chain couples TRBV19 to TRBJ1-1; D is uncertain. V was pared by 7 bases and J by 5 bases, with 14 bases between. CDR1 and CDR2 from the germline V gene are LNHDA and SQIVND (reference sequence). The length of the CDR3 is 13 residues. The CDR3 protein is CASTTLGGTEAFF. CDR3 DNA, as far as it was read: TGTGCCAGTACCACCCTTGGAGGGACTGAA.

Judged by abundance, this clone is medium-sized. The DNA read from the CDR3 is TGTGCCAGCAGCTTGAGTGACAGGGCGCTCGATGAG. Translated, it gives CASSLSDRALDE. The CDR3 in its entirety is CASSLSDRALDEQFF. The rearrangement joins TRBV5-6 to TRBJ2-1; 7 positions agree with TRBD1. The missing CDR3 end, 3 residues past where the read stops, is filled in from the germline J gene. Per the germline V gene, CDR1 is SGHDT and CDR2 is YYEEEE. CDR3 length equals 15 residues. After removal of 1 base from V and 8 bases from J, the junction contained 9 bases not matched to a gene.

This clone was observed many times. The read terminates 3 residues before the CDR3 end, so the remaining end is supplied by the germline J gene. The V and J genes are TRBV20-1 and TRBJ2-7, with 7 bases lining up with TRBD1. V shed 5 bases and J 4 bases; nucleotides not matched to a gene: 11. This CDR3 is 14 amino acids long. Germline CDR1 and CDR2: DFQATT and SNEGSKA (reference sequence). The CDR3 is CSALRDRNMYEQYF. The DNA read from the CDR3 is TGCAGTGCTCTACGGGACAGAAACATGTACGAG.

Note on this clone: The CDR3 is cut off 3 residues early in the read; its end comes from the germline J gene. Other nucleotide sequences from this sample produce the same CDR3. The V and J genes are TRBV6-2 or TRBV6-3 and TRBJ1-5; D gene uncertain. The V end lost 5 bases, the J end lost 0 bases, and 5 bases lay between the germline ends. Per the germline V gene, CDR1 is MNHEY and CDR2 is SVGEGT. This CDR3 is 13 amino acids long. CDR3 DNA, as far as it was read: TGTGCCAGCAGTCCGTATAGCAATCAGCCC. Amino acids: CASSPYSNQP. The whole CDR3 sequence is CASSPYSNQPQHF.

A few counts support this clone. The observed sequence ends 3 residues before the CDR3 terminus, with the missing tail filled in from the germline J gene. The chain recombines TRBV7-3 with TRBJ2-7; D is perhaps TRBD2 (7 bases). Germline CDR1 reads SGHTA; CDR2 reads FQGTGA. The CDR3 runs 16 residues. Trimming took off 5 bases at V and 0 bases at J, with 17 bases between the two ends. Incomplete CDR3 DNA: TGTGCCAGCAGCCCCTCGGGGGGCCTGAGCTCCTACGAG. Amino acids: CASSPSGGLSSYE. The CDR3, in full, reads CASSPSGGLSSYEQYF.

Details on this clone: The CDR3 goes on 3 residues after the read ends, and that part is filled in from the germline J gene. V gene TRBV6-1 combines with J gene TRBJ2-7, with D maybe TRBD2 (6 bases). CDR3 size: 14 residues. V lost 1 base, J lost 4 bases, and 11 bases lay in between. Germline V gives CDR1 MNHNS, CDR2 SASEGT. CDR3 in amino acids: CASSEGGVWYEQYF. The covered CDR3 bases are TGTGCCAGCAGTGAAGGGGGGGTATGGTACGAG.

As concerns this clone: The CDR3 is cut off 3 residues early in the read; its end comes from the germline J gene. The V gene is TRBV10-2, the J gene TRBJ2-5; TRBD1 agrees at 7 bases. This CDR3 spans 13 amino acids. Germline CDR1 reads WSHSY; CDR2 reads SAAADI. After removal of 4 bases from V and 4 bases from J, the junction contained 3 bases not matched to a gene. The chain's CDR3 is CASSAQGVETQYF. CDR3 bases read: TGCGCCAGCAGTGCGCAGGGGGTAGAGACC.

In its sample, this clone was seen many times. Read sequence stops 3 residues before the CDR3 end, and the germline J gene provides the missing end. J is TRBJ2-3 and V is TRBV7-7; the match to TRBD2 covers 12 bases. CDR3 length equals 15 residues. J lost 4 bases, V lost 5 bases, and 4 bases had no gene match. CDR1 is SSHAT and CDR2 is FNYEAQ in the germline V gene (reference sequence). The covered CDR3 bases are TGTGCCAGCAGCCCGACTAGCGGGGGTCCAGATACG. It specifies CASSPTSGGPDT. The full CDR3 protein is CASSPTSGGPDTQYF.

The table lists this clone with many counts. The CDR3 is cut off 3 residues early in the read; its end comes from the germline J gene. V and J are TRBV10-3 and TRBJ2-5; TRBD1 agrees at 7 bases. The CDR3 length is 16 residues. Germline V gives CDR1 ENHRY, CDR2 SYGVKD. V was clipped by 2 bases and J by 1 base; unmatched bases: 7. This CDR3 reads CAISEPKGDSQETQYF. The sequenced part of the CDR3 DNA is TGTGCCATCAGTGAGCCTAAGGGGGACAGCCAAGAGACC.

Concerning this clone: The sequence runs out 3 residues before the end of the CDR3; the remainder is reconstructed from the germline J gene. This rearrangement joins TRBV19 to TRBJ1-2, with TRBD1 identical over 9 bases. Looked up from germline, CDR1 is LNHDA and CDR2 is SQIVND (reference sequence). The CDR3 is 11 residues long. CDR3 in amino acids: CASRTGESYTF. CDR3 DNA, as far as it was read: TGTGCCAGTCGGACAGGGGAAAGC.

This clone has a count of ten or more. The read falls 3 residues short of the CDR3 end, and the missing part is taken from the germline J gene. This chain uses TRBV5-1 with TRBJ2-3, with 16 bases lining up with TRBD2. The CDR3 extends over 18 amino acids. The germline gives CDR1 SGHRS, CDR2 YFSETQ. Trimming cost V 5 bases and J 4 bases; bases outside gene matches: 10. The sequenced part of the CDR3 DNA is TGCGCCAGCAGTACACCGGGACTAGCGGGGGGGCCTGCAGATACG. Encoded protein: CASSTPGLAGGPADT. The full CDR3 protein is CASSTPGLAGGPADTQYF.

On this clone itself: The CDR3 is cut off 3 residues early in the read; its end comes from the germline J gene. This sequence joins TRBV11-2 and TRBJ2-7, with D uncertain. The CDR3 length is 13 residues. The germline CDR1 and CDR2 sequences are SGHAT and FQNNGV. The V end was cut by 1 base, the J end by 6 bases, with 10 bases between. The part of the CDR3 DNA that was read is TGTGCCAGCAGCTTAGCCCCGCAGGCCGAG. This translates into CASSLAPQAE. In full, the CDR3 reads CASSLAPQAEQYF.

This clone was observed many times. The read ends 3 residues early relative to the CDR3; the germline J gene fills the gap. The J gene is TRBJ2-7, the V gene TRBV23-1; TRBD1 matches 7 bases. TRBV23-1 is noted as an ORF with a role that remains uncertain. The CDR3 sequence is 14 residues long. V lost 6 bases and J lost 6; bases outside the gene matches: 11. CDR3 sequence: CASRDSTGWSEQYF. The part of the CDR3 DNA that was read is TGCGCCAGCAGGGACTCGACAGGGTGGAGCGAG.

The table lists this clone with many counts. The read gets to within 3 residues of the CDR3 end, and the germline J gene fills in the rest. The rearrangement links TRBV2 to TRBJ1-1, with D maybe TRBD1 (5 bases). Germline V gene data show CDR1 as SNHLY and CDR2 as FYNNEI. The CDR3 sequence is 12 residues long. The part of the CDR3 DNA that was read is TGTGCCAGGAGGGATCAGGGAACCGAA. This codes for CARRDQGTE. The complete CDR3 sequence is CARRDQGTEAFF.

A word on this clone: The read ends 3 residues early relative to the CDR3; the germline J gene fills the gap. This chain connects TRBV2 to TRBJ2-3; D may be TRBD2 (6 bases). There are 10 residues in the CDR3. Germline CDR1 is SNHLY and CDR2 is FYNNEI. The V end lost 8 bases, the J end lost 6 bases, and 6 bases lay between the germline ends. The part of the CDR3 DNA that was read is TGTGCCAGCGGGGGGGATACG. Amino acids: CASGGDT. The CDR3, in full, reads CASGGDTQYF.

This clone was detected only a few times. The read halts 3 residues ahead of the CDR3 end, with the missing end drawn from the germline J gene. This chain uses TRBV5-8 with TRBJ1-2; perhaps TRBD1 as D (6 bases). Trimming left V 1 base short and J 3 bases short, with 10 bases between. Germline assignment: CDR1 SGHTS and CDR2 YDEGEE. The CDR3 loop spans 14 amino acids. CDR3 sequence reads: CASSLWGRDYGYTF. The part of the CDR3 DNA that was read is TGTGCCAGCAGCTTGTGGGGGCGGGACTATGGC.

There are many counts of this clone. The read stops 3 residues short of the end of the CDR3; the missing end is completed from the germline J gene. The chain has TRBV20-1 and TRBJ2-3, with 8 nucleotides matching TRBD2. Per germline, CDR1 DFQATT and CDR2 SNEGSKA (reference sequence). Trimming took 6 bases from V and 0 from J; bases not matched to a gene: 8. The CDR3 extends over 15 amino acids. CDR3 amino acids: CSADISGESTDTQYF. Incomplete CDR3 DNA: TGCAGTGCCGACATTAGCGGGGAAAGCACAGATACG.

At least ten counts were recorded for this clone. The read falls 3 residues short of the CDR3 end, and the missing part is taken from the germline J gene. The rearrangement links TRBV18 to TRBJ1-5; unclear D gene. Trimming cost V 3 bases and J 3 bases, with 9 bases left between them. The CDR3 is made up of 14 amino acids. Germline-derived CDR1 and CDR2 are KGHSH and LQKENI. CDR3 loop: CASSPEVVNQPQHF. CDR3 bases read: TGTGCCAGCTCACCCGAGGTGGTCAATCAGCCC.

This clone was seen repeatedly, ten times or more. The part of the CDR3 DNA that was read is TGTGCCAGCAGCTTGCGGTCCAGGGATACG. Amino acids: CASSLRSRDT. The whole CDR3 protein is CASSLRSRDTQYF. The J gene is TRBJ2-3, the V gene TRBV5-6, with D unclear. The read terminates 3 residues ahead of where the CDR3 ends, so the germline J gene completes it. V shed 1 base and J shed 6 bases, with 9 bases lying between them. CDR3 length equals 13 residues. Germline CDR1 SGHDT, CDR2 YYEEEE. The full variable domain, rest sourced from reference TRBV5-6 and TRBJ2-3, is DAGVTQSPTHLIKTRGQQVTLRCSPKSGHDTVSWYQQALGQGPQFIFQYYEEEERQRGNFPDRFSGHQFPNYSSELNVNALLLGDSALYLCASSLRSRDTQYFGPGTRLTVL.

This clone has a handful of counts. CDR3 DNA, as far as it was read: TGTGCCAGCAGGACTAGCTCCTACGAG. It translates to CASRTSSYE. Given in full, the CDR3 is CASRTSSYEQYF. The chain employs TRBV2 and TRBJ2-7, with D perhaps matching TRBD2 (6 bases). The sequenced fragment ends 3 residues before the CDR3 boundary, so the rest is inferred from the germline J gene. The CDR3 is 12 amino acids. V lost 6 bases, J lost 0 bases, and 6 bases lay in between. The germline V gene encodes CDR1 SNHLY and CDR2 FYNNEI.

Many counts were recorded for this clone. The sequence runs out 3 residues before the end of the CDR3; the remainder is reconstructed from the germline J gene. The chain couples TRBV4-2 to TRBJ2-7, with 9 bases that match TRBD2. The CDR3 spans 14 residues. Germline V lookup: CDR1 LGHNA, CDR2 YNFKEQ. With V trimmed by 4 bases and J by 6 bases, 7 bases remained unmatched. Partial CDR3 DNA: TGTGCCAGCAGCCCCAGCGGGGGGATAAGCGAG. Translation: CASSPSGGISE. In full, the CDR3 is CASSPSGGISEQYF.

Concerning this clone itself: The read comes to an end 3 residues before the CDR3 does, leaving the germline J gene to fill in the end. The chain employs TRBV6-2 or TRBV6-3 and TRBJ1-2; D unclear. The CDR3 extends over 14 amino acids. The V and J ends lost 4 bases and 4 bases respectively, with 13 bases between them. Germline V gives CDR1 MNHEY, CDR2 SVGEGT. The sequenced CDR3 bases are TGTGCCAGCAGTTGGGTTTCAGGATTCTATGGC. Translated: CASSWVSGFYG. In full, the CDR3 is CASSWVSGFYGYTF.

In its sample, this clone was seen a few times. CDR3 loop: CASSLNLGQGHGYTF. The sequenced part of the CDR3 DNA is TGTGCCAGCAGCTTAAACCTTGGACAGGGCCATGGC. The chain joins TRBV7-9 to TRBJ1-2; 8 bases match TRBD1. The CDR3 is cut off 3 residues early in the read; its end comes from the germline J gene. The CDR3 runs to 15 residues. Germline CDR1 and CDR2: SEHNR and FQNEAQ (reference sequence). The ends lost 2 bases at V and 6 bases at J; junction bases unmatched: 8.

The sample holds many counts of this clone. Read data end 3 residues before the CDR3 end; the end is taken from the germline J gene. The chain carries TRBV29-1 and TRBJ1-1; 7 nucleotides line up with TRBD1. V lost 7 bases to trimming and J lost 0 bases; unmatched junction nucleotides: 14. The CDR3 sequence is 16 residues long. Germline V lookup: CDR1 SQVTM, CDR2 ANQGSEA. CDR3 sequence reads: CSAGQVGQGLNTEAFF. The covered CDR3 bases are TGCAGCGCCGGACAGGTTGGACAAGGGTTGAACACTGAA.